This entry lists 12 T cell receptor beta chains sequenced from one sample in a study of T cell changes during pregnancy in multiple sclerosis. Profiled with immunoSEQ multiplex PCR; TCRdb holds only in-frame clones, not every one. Among tens of thousands of clones listed, about nine tenths were seen once. The sample in question was peripheral blood, obtained before pregnancy. These receptors came from a female donor with multiple sclerosis, enrolled in a pregnancy study.

A single count supports this clone. The rearrangement links TRBV7-3 to TRBJ1-6; unclear D gene. The V and J ends lost 1 base and 12 bases respectively, with 10 bases between them. Germline CDR1 SGHTA, CDR2 FQGTGA. CDR3 length: 13 residues. As DNA, the CDR3 is TGTGCCAGCAGCTTAAGCGAGAACGGACCCCTCCACTTT. The encoded protein is CASSLSENGPLHF.

The chain carries TRBV30 and TRBJ1-2; the D is unclear. The CDR3 extends over 12 amino acids. Germline CDR1 and CDR2: GTSNPN and SVGIG (reference sequence). The germline V and J ends were trimmed by 3 bases and 4 bases, with 9 bases remaining between them. The CDR3 DNA reads TGTGCCTGGAGAAGAGGGCTCTATGGCTACACCTTC. Translating gives CAWRRGLYGYTF.

This clone was seen just once. The genes are TRBV10-1 and TRBJ2-7; D perhaps matches TRBD2 (5 bases). This CDR3 comprises 11 residues. V lost 9 bases, J lost 6 bases, and 12 bases lay in between. Germline V gene sequence: CDR1 WNHNN, CDR2 SYGVQD (reference sequence). The CDR3 sequence is CASGLGSEQYF. CDR3 nucleotide sequence: TGCGCCAGTGGGCTGGGGAGCGAGCAGTACTTC.

This chain connects TRBV6-5 to TRBJ2-5; the match to TRBD2 covers 7 bases. Trimming cost V 0 bases and J 3 bases; bases outside gene matches: 4. The CDR3 has 15 residues. Germline loops: CDR1 MNHEY, CDR2 SVGAGI. The CDR3 nucleotides are TGTGCCAGCAGTTACTCGTCCGCGGGAGAAGAGACCCAGTACTTC. Translating it yields CASSYSSAGEETQYF.

The chain couples TRBV23-1 to TRBJ2-2, with 8 bases that match TRBD1. TRBV23-1 is noted as an ORF with a role that remains uncertain. CDR3 length: 17 residues. The J segment lost 0 bases and the V segment lost 4 bases, leaving 7 bases of the junction unmatched. CDR3 region: CASSRRDRSTNTGELFF. The CDR3 region has the DNA TGCGCCAGCAGTCGAAGGGACAGGAGCACGAACACCGGGGAGCTGTTTTTT.

CDR3 in amino acids: CASSAPGGYTGELFF. DNA for the CDR3: TGTGCCAGCAGCGCCCCGGGGGGGTACACCGGGGAGCTGTTTTTT. The J gene is TRBJ2-2, the V gene TRBV9, with 8 bases fitting TRBD2. CDR3 length: 15 residues. CDR1 is SGDLS and CDR2 is YYNGEE in the germline V gene. With V trimmed by 3 bases and J by 3 bases, 4 bases remained unmatched.

The chain employs TRBV9 and TRBJ2-1; a possible D gene is TRBD2 (5 bases). The germline V gene has CDR1 SGDLS and CDR2 YYNGEE. CDR3 size: 15 residues. V shed 0 bases and J shed 6 bases, with 13 bases lying between them. CDR3 protein: CASSVAEGGSNEQFF. For the CDR3, the DNA is TGTGCCAGCAGCGTAGCTGAGGGCGGTTCCAATGAGCAGTTCTTC.

The J gene is TRBJ1-5, the V gene TRBV4-3; D unclear. The germline V gene has CDR1 LGHNA and CDR2 YSLEER. Trimming cost V 0 bases and J 3 bases, with 9 bases left between them. CDR3 length: 15 residues. CDR3 in amino acids: CASSQDWEFNQPQHF. Written as DNA, the CDR3 is TGCGCCAGCAGCCAAGATTGGGAGTTCAATCAGCCCCAGCATTTT.

This clone occurred once. The chain carries TRBV7-6 and TRBJ2-5; 7 nucleotides agree with TRBD1. Germline V lookup: CDR1 SGHVS, CDR2 FNYEAQ. This CDR3 is built from 14 residues. V was clipped by 5 bases and J by 9 bases; unmatched bases: 12. CDR3 nucleotides: TGTGCCAGCAGCCGTGACAGGGCAAACACGGCCCAGTACTTC. It codes for CASSRDRANTAQYF.

The chain joins TRBV30 to TRBJ2-7; 9 nucleotides line up with TRBD2. J gave up 2 bases and V 5 bases, and 13 bases lay outside the gene matches. Germline lookup yields CDR1 GTSNPN and CDR2 SVGIG (reference sequence). This CDR3 has 16 amino acids. CDR3 coding DNA: TGTGCCTGGGGGGCCCCTGAGCTAGCGGGAACCTACGAGCAGTACTTC. Protein: CAWGAPELAGTYEQYF.

The V and J genes are TRBV7-2 and TRBJ1-2, with TRBD1 matching 7 bases. The CDR3 has 13 amino acids. The J segment lost 4 bases and the V segment lost 5 bases, leaving 4 bases of the junction unmatched. Germline V lookup: CDR1 SGHTA, CDR2 FQGNSA. The CDR3, as DNA: TGTGCCAGCAGCGCACAGGGGATCTATGGCTACACCTTC. Its translation: CASSAQGIYGYTF.

The chain has TRBV6-5 and TRBJ2-7; D is possibly TRBD2 (6 bases). Germline assignment: CDR1 MNHEY and CDR2 SVGAGI. The CDR3 sequence is 14 residues long. Trimming shortened V by 0 bases and J by 3 bases, and 9 bases separated the two germline ends. Here the CDR3 reads CASSYSAGFYEQYF. CDR3 coding DNA: TGTGCCAGCAGTTACTCAGCGGGCTTCTACGAGCAGTACTTC.